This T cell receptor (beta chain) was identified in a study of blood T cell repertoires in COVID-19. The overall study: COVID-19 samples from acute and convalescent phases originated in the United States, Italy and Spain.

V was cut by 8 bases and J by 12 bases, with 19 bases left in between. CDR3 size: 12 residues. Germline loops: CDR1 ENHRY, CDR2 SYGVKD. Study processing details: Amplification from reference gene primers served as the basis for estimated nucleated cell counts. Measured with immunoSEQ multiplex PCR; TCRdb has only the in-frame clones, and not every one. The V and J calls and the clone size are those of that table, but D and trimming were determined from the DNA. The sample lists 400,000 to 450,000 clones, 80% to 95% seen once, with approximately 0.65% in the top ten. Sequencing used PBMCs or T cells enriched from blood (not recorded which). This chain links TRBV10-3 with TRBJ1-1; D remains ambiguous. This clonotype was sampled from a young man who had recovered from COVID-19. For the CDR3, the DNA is TGTGCCATCGCCGGAAGTACCCCGGGGACTTTCTTT. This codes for CAIAGSTPGTFF.